The 27 T cell receptor beta chains below come from one sample, sequenced in a study of blood T cells in healthy people across ages. The second PCR ran roughly 7 to 12 cycles with a sample-barcoded 5' primer and J-beta primers. TCRdb reanalysed the 5' RACE reads using MiXCR and keeps one entry per CDR3 protein. This sample has 380,000 or so distinct CDR3 sequences, with 45% to 65% found just once. Material for sequencing was blood. The receptor set was obtained from a man between 60 and 75 years old in good health.

This clonotype was picked up many times. This sequence joins TRBV15 and TRBJ2-1; possible D gene TRBD1, 6 bases. Germline values: CDR1 LNHNV, CDR2 YYDKDF (reference sequence). V lost 4 bases and J lost 8, with 12 bases in between. This CDR3 comprises 13 residues. The CDR3 DNA is TGTGCCACCAGCAAGGCAGGGGAGCATGAGCAGTTCTTC. This encodes CATSKAGEHEQFF.

The CDR3 DNA follows: TGTGCCAGCCGAGGGAGGGAGACCCAGTACTTC. Its protein is CASRGRETQYF. This chain connects TRBV12-3 or TRBV12-4 to TRBJ2-7; a possible D gene is TRBD2 (6 bases). The J call is doubtful: the DNA matches TRBJ2-5 better. This CDR3 is built from 11 residues.

The rearrangement joins TRBV20-1 to TRBJ2-3, with D perhaps TRBD1 or TRBD2 (5 bases each). Germline values: CDR1 DFQATT, CDR2 SNEGSKA (reference sequence). The CDR3 has 15 amino acids. V was clipped by 2 bases and J by 0 bases, with 12 bases between them. The CDR3 spells CSARSGTESTDTQYF. The CDR3 DNA reads TGCAGTGCTAGATCGGGGACGGAGAGCACAGATACGCAGTATTTT.

This clonotype was detected only a few times. This CDR3 is CASSRNGGASSYNEQFF. In DNA form, the CDR3 reads TGTGCCAGCAGCCGCAATGGCGGGGCGAGCTCCTACAATGAGCAGTTCTTC. The chain couples TRBV6-1 to TRBJ2-1; D may be TRBD2 (6 bases). V lost 6 bases to trimming and J lost 0 bases, with 18 bases between them. This CDR3 spans 17 amino acids. In germline, CDR1 is MNHNS, CDR2 SASEGT.

The chain recombines TRBV4-2 with TRBJ2-1, with D possibly being TRBD1 or TRBD2 (5 bases each). Per germline, CDR1 LGHNA and CDR2 YNFKEQ. This CDR3 is 14 amino acids long. V was trimmed by 0 bases and J by 6 bases, leaving 9 bases between them. The DNA for the CDR3 is TGTGCCAGCAGCCAAGATGGGACCACCAATGAGCAGTTCTTC. Residues: CASSQDGTTNEQFF.

This chain uses TRBV2 with TRBJ2-7; 7 bases match TRBD2. Losses at the gene ends were 8 bases for V and 3 bases for J; bases not matched to a gene: 4. The V gene's germline CDR1 is SNHLY and CDR2 FYNNEI. The length of the CDR3 is 12 residues. CDR3 loop: CASGRGNYEQYF. In nucleotides, the CDR3 is TGTGCCAGCGGGAGGGGAAACTACGAGCAGTACTTC.

For this clonotype: A much larger clone sits a single nucleotide away, making a read error possible. The chain has TRBV27 and TRBJ2-7; D is uncertain. V lost 4 bases and J lost 5, with 18 bases in between. CDR3 length equals 15 residues. Per the germline V gene, CDR1 is MNHEY and CDR2 is SMNVEV (reference sequence). The DNA for the CDR3 is TGTGCCAGCAGTTCCCTCGGGTCTGGGTTCGACGAGCAGTACTTC. It codes for CASSSLGSGFDEQYF.

The V gene is TRBV7-9, the J gene TRBJ1-3; the D is unclear. Looked up from germline, CDR1 is SEHNR and CDR2 is FQNEAQ (reference sequence). The germline V and J ends were trimmed by 4 bases and 8 bases, with 12 bases remaining between them. The CDR3 covers 13 residues. CDR3 bases: TGTGCCAGCAGCTCGGACGGGCGGGACACCATATATTTT. Its protein is CASSSDGRDTIYF. Variable domain in full (rest from reference TRBV7-9 and TRBJ1-3): DTGVSQNPRHKITKRGQNVTFRCDPISEHNRLYWYRQTLGQGPEFLTYFQNEAQLEKSRLLSDRFSAERPKGSFSTLEIQRTEQGDSAMYLCASSSDGRDTIYFGEGSWLTVV.

This clonotype has only a few counts. CDR3 DNA sequence: TGTGCCAGCAGCCTCAGAAGAACGGGGACCCAGTACTTC. Translating it yields CASSLRRTGTQYF. The chain has TRBV7-3 and TRBJ2-5; D gene ambiguous. The CDR3 has 13 amino acids. Germline V gene lookup returns CDR1 SGHTA and CDR2 FQGTGA. V was trimmed by 5 bases and J by 7 bases, leaving 14 bases between them.

This clonotype was detected many times. The chain uses TRBV11-2 and TRBJ2-7; 7 nucleotides line up with TRBD2. There are 15 residues in the CDR3. V was pared by 1 base and J by 6 bases, with 9 bases of the junction left unmatched. Germline V gives CDR1 SGHAT, CDR2 FQNNGV. CDR3 region: CASSLGGLDGSEQYF. The CDR3 DNA reads TGTGCCAGCAGCTTAGGAGGACTAGACGGGAGCGAGCAGTACTTC.

The chain carries TRBV29-1 and TRBJ2-1; D is possibly TRBD1 or TRBD2 (7 bases each). With 7 bases removed from V and 3 bases from J, the gap between germline ends came to 16 bases. The germline V gene has CDR1 SQVTM and CDR2 ANQGSEA. The CDR3 length is 14 residues. CDR3 in amino acids: CSANGGTDYNEQFF. The CDR3 DNA reads TGCAGCGCCAACGGGGGGACAGACTACAATGAGCAGTTCTTC.

This clonotype was counted only a few times. This rearrangement joins TRBV7-2 to TRBJ1-2; D is unclear. V lost 1 base and J 5 bases, leaving 11 bases between the germline ends. Per the germline V gene, CDR1 is SGHTA and CDR2 is FQGNSA. CDR3 length equals 14 residues. The CDR3 loop reads CASSLVRPGYGYTF. The CDR3 DNA follows: TGTGCCAGCAGCTTAGTGAGGCCTGGGTATGGCTACACCTTC.

The V call is TRBV7-8, the J call TRBJ2-4; D may match TRBD1 or TRBD2 (6 bases each). The DNA matches TRBJ2-7 better at its end, which makes the J call doubtful. From germline, CDR1 is SGHVS and CDR2 FQNEAQ. The CDR3 is 14 amino acids. CDR3: CASSRGQRAYEQYF. The CDR3 coding sequence is TGTGCCAGCAGCCGTGGACAGCGGGCCTACGAGCAGTACTTC.

J is TRBJ2-5 and V is TRBV4-3, with 9 bases that match TRBD1. V was pared by 4 bases and J by 5 bases, with 8 bases of the junction left unmatched. The CDR3 has 15 residues. Germline CDR1 LGHNA, CDR2 YSLEER. CDR3 coding DNA: TGCGCCAGCAGCCTACAGCACAGGGGGCGGGAGACCCAGTACTTC. Translation gives CASSLQHRGRETQYF.

The V call is TRBV20-1, the J call TRBJ2-7; D may be TRBD2 (6 bases). The length of the CDR3 is 16 residues. The germline V and J ends were trimmed by 0 bases and 0 bases, with 15 bases remaining between them. CDR1 DFQATT and CDR2 SNEGSKA come from the germline V gene (reference sequence). CDR3 in DNA: TGCAGTGCTAGAGACGCCCTTGGCGGGGACTCCTACGAGCAGTACTTC. This translates into CSARDALGGDSYEQYF.

The chain carries TRBV7-3 and TRBJ2-7, with D hard to call. Germline V gene data show CDR1 as SGHTA and CDR2 as FQGTGA. The V end was cut by 2 bases, the J end by 2 bases, with 10 bases between. The CDR3 contains 14 residues. The CDR3 DNA is TGTGCCAGCAGCTTAGAAGCTGGAACCTACGAGCAGTACTTC. Protein sequence: CASSLEAGTYEQYF.

The rearrangement joins TRBV3-1 to TRBJ1-1, with a possible D match to TRBD1 (6 bases). With 3 bases removed from V and 4 bases from J, the gap between germline ends came to 9 bases. CDR1 is LGHDT, CDR2 YNNKEL, per germline (reference sequence). The CDR3 contains 13 residues. CDR3 nucleotide sequence: TGTGCCAGCAGCCACAGGGGAAGCACTGAAGCTTTCTTT. It translates to CASSHRGSTEAFF.

The V call is TRBV25-1, the J call TRBJ2-7; D is possibly TRBD1 (5 bases). The CDR3 loop spans 13 amino acids. V gave up 6 bases and J gave up 1 base, with 10 bases separating them. Germline assignment: CDR1 MGHDK and CDR2 SYGVNS. The CDR3 spells CASRSQVSYEQYF. In DNA form, the CDR3 reads TGTGCCAGCAGATCACAGGTTTCCTACGAGCAGTACTTC.

The chain has TRBV28 and TRBJ2-5; the D gene is possibly TRBD2 (6 bases). Germline-derived CDR1 and CDR2 are MDHEN and SYDVKM. Trimming shortened V by 6 bases and J by 4 bases, and 15 bases separated the two germline ends. This CDR3 comprises 14 residues. CDR3 sequence: CASRVGGIRETQYF. DNA of the CDR3: TGTGCCAGCAGGGTCGGAGGGATACGAGAGACCCAGTACTTC.

The chain carries TRBV7-2 and TRBJ2-5, with D hard to call. V lost 5 bases and J lost 11, with 30 bases in between. The CDR3 extends over 17 amino acids. The V gene's germline CDR1 is SGHTA and CDR2 FQGNSA. CDR3 amino acids: CASSRPPVLGFPNEQYF. The CDR3 nucleotides are TGTGCCAGCAGCCGACCCCCCGTCCTAGGTTTCCCGAATGAGCAGTACTTC.

This clonotype was detected many times. The gene calls are TRBV10-3 and TRBJ2-5; D tentatively fits TRBD1 or TRBD2 (5 bases each). The CDR3 has 14 residues. Germline lookup yields CDR1 ENHRY and CDR2 SYGVKD. V dropped 4 bases and J dropped 7 bases, with 16 bases sitting between them. CDR3 coding DNA: TGTGCCATCAGTGGAGGGACGGAGGAGAGGACCCAGTACTTC. This gives the protein CAISGGTEERTQYF.

V and J are TRBV20-1 and TRBJ2-5; the D gene is possibly TRBD1 (5 bases). The V end lost 1 base, the J end lost 1 base, and 13 bases lay between the germline ends. Germline V lookup: CDR1 DFQATT, CDR2 SNEGSKA (reference sequence). The CDR3 contains 15 residues. CDR3 loop: CSARGIRQFQETQYF. Here the CDR3 DNA reads TGCAGTGCTAGAGGCATTAGACAGTTCCAAGAGACCCAGTACTTC.

The table lists this clonotype with a few counts. V and J are TRBV7-9 and TRBJ1-4; 10 nucleotides match TRBD1. J was trimmed by 8 bases and V by 5 bases; bases with no gene match: 11. The CDR3 consists of 16 residues. Per the germline V gene, CDR1 is SEHNR and CDR2 is FQNEAQ (reference sequence). In DNA form, the CDR3 reads TGTGCCAGCAGCGGTGACAGGGGGCGATTAAACGAAAAACTGTTTTTT. Translation gives CASSGDRGRLNEKLFF. The full variable domain, its missing parts supplied by reference TRBV7-9 and TRBJ1-4, is DTGVSQNPRHKITKRGQNVTFRCDPISEHNRLYWYRQTLGQGPEFLTYFQNEAQLEKSRLLSDRFSAERPKGSFSTLEIQRTEQGDSAMYLCASSGDRGRLNEKLFFGSGTQLSVL.

This sequence joins TRBV20-1 and TRBJ1-2; weak D call: TRBD1 (6 bases). This CDR3 has 12 amino acids. V lost 5 bases and J 4 bases, leaving 11 bases between the germline ends. The germline CDR1 and CDR2 sequences are DFQATT and SNEGSKA (reference sequence). DNA for the CDR3: TGCAGTGCTCCAGGGGAAACCTATGGCTACACCTTC. It specifies CSAPGETYGYTF.

The chain recombines TRBV6-6 with TRBJ2-7; possible D gene TRBD1, 6 bases. The CDR3 extends over 13 amino acids. V was pared by 8 bases and J by 0 bases, with 11 bases between. Per the germline V gene, CDR1 is MNHNY and CDR2 is SVGAGI (reference sequence). This chain's CDR3 is CASGRDISYEQYF. The CDR3 coding sequence is TGTGCCAGCGGCCGGGACATCTCCTACGAGCAGTACTTC.

This clonotype was observed many times. This chain links TRBV10-1 with TRBJ2-3; D gene uncertain. Looked up from germline, CDR1 is WNHNN and CDR2 is SYGVQD (reference sequence). V was trimmed by 2 bases and J by 1 base, leaving 4 bases between them. The length of the CDR3 is 13 residues. The CDR3: CASSEAGTDTQYF. CDR3 nucleotide sequence: TGCGCCAGCAGTGAGGCAGGCACAGATACGCAGTATTTT.

The V gene is TRBV12-3 or TRBV12-4, the J gene TRBJ2-1; 10 bases are shared with TRBD2. CDR3 length: 20 residues. V was clipped by 5 bases and J by 7 bases; unmatched bases: 23. The CDR3 protein is CASSPPGQGWLAGEGNEQFF. The CDR3 DNA sequence: TGTGCCAGCAGTCCCCCGGGACAAGGGTGGCTAGCGGGAGAAGGAAATGAGCAGTTCTTC.